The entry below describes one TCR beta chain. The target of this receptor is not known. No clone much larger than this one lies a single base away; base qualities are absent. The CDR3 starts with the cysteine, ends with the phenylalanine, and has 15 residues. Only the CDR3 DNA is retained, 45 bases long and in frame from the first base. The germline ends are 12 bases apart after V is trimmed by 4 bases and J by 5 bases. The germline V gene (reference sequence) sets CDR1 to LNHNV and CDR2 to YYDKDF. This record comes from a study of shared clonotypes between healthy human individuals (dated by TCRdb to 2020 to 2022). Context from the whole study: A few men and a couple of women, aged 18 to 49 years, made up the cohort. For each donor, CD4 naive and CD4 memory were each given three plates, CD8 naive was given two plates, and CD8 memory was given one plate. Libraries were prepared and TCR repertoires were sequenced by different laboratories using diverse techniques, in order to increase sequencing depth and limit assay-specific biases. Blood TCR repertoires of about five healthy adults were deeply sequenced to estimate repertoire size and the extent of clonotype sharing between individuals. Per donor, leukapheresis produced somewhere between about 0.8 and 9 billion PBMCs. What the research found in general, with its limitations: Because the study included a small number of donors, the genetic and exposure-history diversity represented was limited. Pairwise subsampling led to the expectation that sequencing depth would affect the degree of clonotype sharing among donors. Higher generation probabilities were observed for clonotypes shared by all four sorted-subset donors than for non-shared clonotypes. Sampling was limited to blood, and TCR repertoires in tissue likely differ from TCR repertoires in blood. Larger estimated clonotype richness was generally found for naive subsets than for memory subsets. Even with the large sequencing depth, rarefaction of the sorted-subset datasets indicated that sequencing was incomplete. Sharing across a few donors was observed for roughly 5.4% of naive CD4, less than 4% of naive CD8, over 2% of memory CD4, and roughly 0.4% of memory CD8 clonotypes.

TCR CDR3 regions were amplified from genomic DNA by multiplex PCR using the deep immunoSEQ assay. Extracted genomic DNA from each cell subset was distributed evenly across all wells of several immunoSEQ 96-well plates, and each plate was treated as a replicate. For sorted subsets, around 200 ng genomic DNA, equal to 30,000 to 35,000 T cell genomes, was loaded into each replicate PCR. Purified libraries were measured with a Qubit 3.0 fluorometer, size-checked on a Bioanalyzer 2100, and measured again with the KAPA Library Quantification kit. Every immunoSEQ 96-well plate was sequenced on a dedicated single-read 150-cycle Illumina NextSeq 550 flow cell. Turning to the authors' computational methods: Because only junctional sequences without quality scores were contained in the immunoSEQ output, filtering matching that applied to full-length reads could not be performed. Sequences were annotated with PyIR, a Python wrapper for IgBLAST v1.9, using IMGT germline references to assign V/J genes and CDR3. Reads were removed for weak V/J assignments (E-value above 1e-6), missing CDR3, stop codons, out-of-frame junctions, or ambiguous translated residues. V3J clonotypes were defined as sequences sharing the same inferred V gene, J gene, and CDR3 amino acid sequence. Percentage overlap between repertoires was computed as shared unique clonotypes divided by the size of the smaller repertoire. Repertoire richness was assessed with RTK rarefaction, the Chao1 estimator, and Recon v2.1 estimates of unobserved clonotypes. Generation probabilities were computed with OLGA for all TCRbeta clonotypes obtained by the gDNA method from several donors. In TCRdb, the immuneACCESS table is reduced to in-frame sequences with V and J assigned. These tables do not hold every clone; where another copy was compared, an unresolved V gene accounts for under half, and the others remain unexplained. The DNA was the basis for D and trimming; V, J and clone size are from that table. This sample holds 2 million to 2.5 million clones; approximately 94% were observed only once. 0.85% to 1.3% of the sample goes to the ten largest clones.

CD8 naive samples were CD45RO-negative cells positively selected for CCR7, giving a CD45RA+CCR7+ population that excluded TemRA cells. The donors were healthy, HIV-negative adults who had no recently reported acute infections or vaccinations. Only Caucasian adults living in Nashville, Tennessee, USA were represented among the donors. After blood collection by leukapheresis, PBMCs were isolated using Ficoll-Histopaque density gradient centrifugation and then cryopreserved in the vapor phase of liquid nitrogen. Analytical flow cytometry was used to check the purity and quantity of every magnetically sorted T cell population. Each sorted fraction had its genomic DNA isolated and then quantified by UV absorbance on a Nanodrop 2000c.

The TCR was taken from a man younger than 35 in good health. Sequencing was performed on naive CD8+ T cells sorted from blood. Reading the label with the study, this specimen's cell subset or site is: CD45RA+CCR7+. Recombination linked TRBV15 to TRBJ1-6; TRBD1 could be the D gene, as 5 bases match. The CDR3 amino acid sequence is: CATSINLGDNSPLHF. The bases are TGTGCCACCAGCATTAATCTAGGGGATAATTCACCCCTCCACTTT.